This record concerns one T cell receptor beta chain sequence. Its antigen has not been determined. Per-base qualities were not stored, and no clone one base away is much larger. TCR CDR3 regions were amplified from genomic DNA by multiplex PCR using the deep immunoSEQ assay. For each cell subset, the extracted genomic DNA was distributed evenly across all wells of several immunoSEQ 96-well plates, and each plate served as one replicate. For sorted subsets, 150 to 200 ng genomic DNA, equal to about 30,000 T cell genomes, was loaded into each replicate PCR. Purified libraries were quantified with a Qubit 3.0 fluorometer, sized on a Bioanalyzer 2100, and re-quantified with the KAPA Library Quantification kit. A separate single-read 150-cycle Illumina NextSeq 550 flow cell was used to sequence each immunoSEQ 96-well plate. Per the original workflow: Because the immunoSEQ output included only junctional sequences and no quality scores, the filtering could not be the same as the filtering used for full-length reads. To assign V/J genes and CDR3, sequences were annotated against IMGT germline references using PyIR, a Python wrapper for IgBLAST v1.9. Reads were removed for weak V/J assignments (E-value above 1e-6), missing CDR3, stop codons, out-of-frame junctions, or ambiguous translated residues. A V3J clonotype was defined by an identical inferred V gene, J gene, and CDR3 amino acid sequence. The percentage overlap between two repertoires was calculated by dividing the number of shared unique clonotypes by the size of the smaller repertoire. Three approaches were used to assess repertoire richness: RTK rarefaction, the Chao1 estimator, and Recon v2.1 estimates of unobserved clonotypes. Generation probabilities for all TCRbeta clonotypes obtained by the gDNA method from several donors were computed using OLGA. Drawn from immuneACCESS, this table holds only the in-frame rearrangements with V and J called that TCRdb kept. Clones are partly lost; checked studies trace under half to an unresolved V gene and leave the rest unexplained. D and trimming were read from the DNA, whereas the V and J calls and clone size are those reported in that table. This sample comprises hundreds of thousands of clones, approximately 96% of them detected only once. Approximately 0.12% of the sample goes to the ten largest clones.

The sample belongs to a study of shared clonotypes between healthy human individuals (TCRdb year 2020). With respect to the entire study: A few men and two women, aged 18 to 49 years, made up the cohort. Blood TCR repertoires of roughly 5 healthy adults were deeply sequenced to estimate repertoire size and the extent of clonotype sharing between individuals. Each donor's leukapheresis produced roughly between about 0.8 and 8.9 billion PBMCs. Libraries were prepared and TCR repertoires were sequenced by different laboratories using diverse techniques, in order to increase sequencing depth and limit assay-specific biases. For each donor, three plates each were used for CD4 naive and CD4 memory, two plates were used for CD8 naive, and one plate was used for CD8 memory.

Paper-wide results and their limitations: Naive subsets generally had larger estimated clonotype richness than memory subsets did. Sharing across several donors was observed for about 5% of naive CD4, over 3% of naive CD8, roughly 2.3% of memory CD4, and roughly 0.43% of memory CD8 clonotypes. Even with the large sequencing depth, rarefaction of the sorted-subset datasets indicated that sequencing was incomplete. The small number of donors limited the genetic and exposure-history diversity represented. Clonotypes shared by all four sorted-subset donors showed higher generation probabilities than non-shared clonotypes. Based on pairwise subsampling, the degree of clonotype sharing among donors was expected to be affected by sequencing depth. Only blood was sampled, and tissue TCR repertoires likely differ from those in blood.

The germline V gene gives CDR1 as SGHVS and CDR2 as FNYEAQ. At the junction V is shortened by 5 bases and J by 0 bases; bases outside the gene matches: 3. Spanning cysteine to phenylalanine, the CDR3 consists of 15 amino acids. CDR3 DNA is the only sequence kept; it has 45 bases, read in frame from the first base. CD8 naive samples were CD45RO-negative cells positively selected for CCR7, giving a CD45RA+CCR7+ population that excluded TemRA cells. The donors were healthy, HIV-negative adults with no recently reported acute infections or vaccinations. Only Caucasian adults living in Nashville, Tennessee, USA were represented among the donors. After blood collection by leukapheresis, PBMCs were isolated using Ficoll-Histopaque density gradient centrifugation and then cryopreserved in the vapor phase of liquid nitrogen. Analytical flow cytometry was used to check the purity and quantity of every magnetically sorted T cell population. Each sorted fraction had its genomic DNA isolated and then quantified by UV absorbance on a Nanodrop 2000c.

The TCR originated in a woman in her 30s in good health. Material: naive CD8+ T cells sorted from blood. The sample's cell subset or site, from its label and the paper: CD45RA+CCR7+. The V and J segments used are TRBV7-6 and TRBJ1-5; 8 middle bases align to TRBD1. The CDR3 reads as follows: CASSPTGDSNQPQHF. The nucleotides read TGTGCCAGCAGCCCGACAGGGGATAGCAATCAGCCCCAGCATTTT.